The 4 T cell receptor beta chains below all came from one sample that was sequenced in a study of vaccination effects on CD4 cells after COVID-19. These receptors' targets are unknown. Antigen-specific CD4+ T cells were expanded with viral peptide pools in the ViraFEST assay before sequencing. An approximately ten-day culture period preceded the isolation of CD4+ T cells. Either the mRNA-1273 or the BNT162b2 vaccine was given to participants as two doses. Repertoires were generated with immunoSEQ multiplex PCR, while TCRdb's copy carries only in-frame clones and drops some. The data contain 80,000 to 95,000 clones, roughly 80% of them singletons. Sequencing used CD4+ T cells from PBMCs cultured with HCoV-OC43 spike peptides, obtained after COVID-19 vaccination. As for subset: HCoV-OC43 spike overlapping peptide pool stimulation. These receptors were collected from a human donor who received a COVID-19 vaccine.

The rearrangement uses TRBV3-1 (or the pseudogene TRBV3-2) and TRBJ1-4, with D perhaps TRBD1 (6 bases). Trimming removed 1 base from V and 4 bases from J, with 13 bases in between. The V gene's germline CDR1 is LGHDT and CDR2 YNNKEL (reference sequence). The CDR3 extends over 16 amino acids. The CDR3 spells CASSQGGRGGNEKLFF. CDR3 sequence (DNA): TGTGCCAGCAGCCAAGGCGGCAGGGGAGGTAATGAAAAACTGTTTTTT.

The sample holds a few counts of this clone. The DNA for the CDR3 is TGTGCCAGCAGCTTGGTTGTGGGGGCGTTGATCACAGATACGCAGTATTTT. Its translation: CASSLVVGALITDTQYF. The genes are TRBV5-5 and TRBJ2-3, with a possible D match to TRBD1 (6 bases). Trimming left V 0 bases short and J 2 bases short, with 16 bases between. The CDR3 sequence is 17 residues long. Looked up from germline, CDR1 is SGHKS and CDR2 is YYEKEE (reference sequence).

Only a few counts were recorded for this clone. This sequence joins TRBV19 and TRBJ1-2; perhaps TRBD1 as D (5 bases). CDR1 and CDR2 from the germline V gene are LNHDA and SQIVND (reference sequence). V lost 11 bases and J 3 bases, leaving 10 bases between the germline ends. CDR3 length: 11 residues. CDR3 sequence reads: CAADSYYGYTF. CDR3 nucleotides: TGTGCCGCCGACAGCTACTATGGCTACACCTTC.

The chain couples TRBV19 to TRBJ1-5; D is undetermined. The CDR3 is made up of 14 amino acids. The germline CDR1 and CDR2 sequences are LNHDA and SQIVND (reference sequence). Trimming left V 7 bases short and J 4 bases short, with 14 bases between. The CDR3 DNA is TGTGCCAGTAACCGAGGCCAGACTAATCAGCCCCAGCATTTT. Translation: CASNRGQTNQPQHF.